The present T cell receptor (beta chain) was sequenced within a study of blood T cell repertoires in COVID-19. At the level of the study: Samples of COVID-19 (acute and convalescent) were obtained from the United States, Italy and Spain. PBMCs, B-cell-depleted T cells, or T cells were the source of the cDNA or gDNA that made up the material.

CDR3 length: 14 residues. V was pared by 5 bases and J by 5 bases, with 3 bases of the junction left unmatched. The germline V gene has CDR1 WSHSY and CDR2 SAAADI. Those who participated ranged in age from roughly 18 to 90 years and resided in about two dozen US areas. The authors' processing: Quantification of nucleated cells was approximated via reference gene primer amplification. Only in-frame clones appear in the TCRdb table, and some are missing; sequencing was by immunoSEQ multiplex PCR. V and J calls plus clone size are reproduced from that table; the DNA served to infer D and trimming. Counted here are hundreds of thousands of clones, 80% to 90% occurring once; the ten biggest clones make up 3.8%.

Sequencing was done on a sample of PBMCs or T cells enriched from blood (not recorded which). The clonotype was recovered from a woman aged 40 to 50 with acute COVID-19. The J gene is TRBJ2-1, the V gene TRBV10-2, with 10 bases lining up with TRBD2. The CDR3 DNA sequence: TGCGCCAGCAGTACAGCGGGAGGGGACAATGAGCAGTTCTTC. It yields the protein CASSTAGGDNEQFF.